This T cell receptor beta chain appears in the sequencing data of a study of T cell responses to AZD1222 COVID-19 vaccine. Study-wide results and caveats: Targeting of unmutated variant regions was reportedly seen in nearly half of spike-specific TCRs. Spike-specific TCR breadth and depth grew following two AZD1222 doses.

Profiled with immunoSEQ multiplex PCR; TCRdb holds only in-frame clones, not every one. The table has 100,000 or so clones, 80% to 90% seen once. The CDR3 contains 12 residues. V dropped 6 bases and J dropped 6 bases, with 12 bases sitting between them. Germline loops: CDR1 MNHEY, CDR2 SMNVEV (reference sequence). This clone was observed a few times. The antigen remains unidentified. The source is an adult who received the AZD1222 COVID-19 vaccine. Sequencing used peripheral blood, obtained 28 days after the second AZD1222 dose. The chain couples TRBV27 to TRBJ2-7, with D hard to call. In DNA form, the CDR3 reads TGTGCCAGCAGCCCGACTCCGCCCGAGCAGTACTTC. Translation gives CASSPTPPEQYF.